This T cell receptor beta chain comes out of a study of response to subunit inactivated influenza vaccine. Trimming took off 3 bases at V and 0 bases at J, with 8 bases between the two ends. This CDR3 is 15 amino acids long. Germline CDR1 and CDR2: SGHVS and FNYEAQ. On this clonotype itself: Its specificity is unknown.

Overall study results and limits: Each seasonal flu vaccination may recruit only limited new T cells, authors suggested.

TCRdb independently ran MiXCR on the RT-PCR reads; one entry per CDR3 protein. This sample has hundreds of thousands of distinct CDR3 sequences; less than 20% occur once, and the top ten carry roughly a tenth. J is TRBJ2-2 and V is TRBV7-6; possible D gene TRBD2, 6 bases. Sequenced material: PBMCs from blood, taken roughly 5 days after vaccination. The receptor was derived from a man aged 45-65 years who received an inactivated influenza vaccine. The CDR3 here is CASSFGTSNTGELFF. Written as DNA, the CDR3 is TGTGCCAGCAGCTTTGGGACTTCGAACACCGGGGAGCTGTTTTTT. The entire variable domain, with the rest obtained from reference TRBV7-6 and TRBJ2-2, is as follows: GAGVSQSPRYKVTKRGQDVALRCDPISGHVSLYWYRQALGQGPEFLTYFNYEAQQDKSGLPNDRFSAERPEGSISTLTIQRTEQRDSAMYRCASSFGTSNTGELFFGEGSRLTVL.